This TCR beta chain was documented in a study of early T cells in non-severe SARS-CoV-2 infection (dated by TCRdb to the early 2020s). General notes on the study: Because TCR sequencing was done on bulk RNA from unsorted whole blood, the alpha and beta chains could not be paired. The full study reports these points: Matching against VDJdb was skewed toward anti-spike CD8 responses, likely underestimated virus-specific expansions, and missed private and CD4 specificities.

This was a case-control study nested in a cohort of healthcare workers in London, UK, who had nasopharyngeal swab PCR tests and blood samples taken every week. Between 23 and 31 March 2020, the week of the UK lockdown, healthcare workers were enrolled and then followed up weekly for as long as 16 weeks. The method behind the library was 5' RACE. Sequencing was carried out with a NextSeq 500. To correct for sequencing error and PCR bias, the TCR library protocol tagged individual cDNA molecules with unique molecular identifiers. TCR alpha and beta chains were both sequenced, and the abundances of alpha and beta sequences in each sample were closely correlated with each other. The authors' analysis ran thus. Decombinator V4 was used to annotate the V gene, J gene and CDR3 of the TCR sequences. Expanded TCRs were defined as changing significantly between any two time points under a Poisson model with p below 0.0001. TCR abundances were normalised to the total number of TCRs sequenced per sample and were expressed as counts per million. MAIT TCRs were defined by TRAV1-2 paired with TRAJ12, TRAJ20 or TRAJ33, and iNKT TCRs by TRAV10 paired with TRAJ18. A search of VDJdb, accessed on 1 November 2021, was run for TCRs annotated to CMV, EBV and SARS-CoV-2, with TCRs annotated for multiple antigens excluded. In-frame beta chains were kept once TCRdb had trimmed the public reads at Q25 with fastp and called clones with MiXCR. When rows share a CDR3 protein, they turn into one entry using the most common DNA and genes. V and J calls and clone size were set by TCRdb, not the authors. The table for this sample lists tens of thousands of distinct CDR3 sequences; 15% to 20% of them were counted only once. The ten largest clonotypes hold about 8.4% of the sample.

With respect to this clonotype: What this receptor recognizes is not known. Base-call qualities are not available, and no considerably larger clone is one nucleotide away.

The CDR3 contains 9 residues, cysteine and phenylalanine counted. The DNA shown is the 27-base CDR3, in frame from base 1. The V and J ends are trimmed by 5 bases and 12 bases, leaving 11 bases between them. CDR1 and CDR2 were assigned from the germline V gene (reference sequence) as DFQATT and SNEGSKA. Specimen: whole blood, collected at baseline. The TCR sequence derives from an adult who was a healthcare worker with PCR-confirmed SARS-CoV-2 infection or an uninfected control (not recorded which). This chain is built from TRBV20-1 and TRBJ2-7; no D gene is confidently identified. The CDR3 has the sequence CSAEESTYF. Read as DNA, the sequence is TGCAGTGCTGAGGAAAGTACGTACTTC.